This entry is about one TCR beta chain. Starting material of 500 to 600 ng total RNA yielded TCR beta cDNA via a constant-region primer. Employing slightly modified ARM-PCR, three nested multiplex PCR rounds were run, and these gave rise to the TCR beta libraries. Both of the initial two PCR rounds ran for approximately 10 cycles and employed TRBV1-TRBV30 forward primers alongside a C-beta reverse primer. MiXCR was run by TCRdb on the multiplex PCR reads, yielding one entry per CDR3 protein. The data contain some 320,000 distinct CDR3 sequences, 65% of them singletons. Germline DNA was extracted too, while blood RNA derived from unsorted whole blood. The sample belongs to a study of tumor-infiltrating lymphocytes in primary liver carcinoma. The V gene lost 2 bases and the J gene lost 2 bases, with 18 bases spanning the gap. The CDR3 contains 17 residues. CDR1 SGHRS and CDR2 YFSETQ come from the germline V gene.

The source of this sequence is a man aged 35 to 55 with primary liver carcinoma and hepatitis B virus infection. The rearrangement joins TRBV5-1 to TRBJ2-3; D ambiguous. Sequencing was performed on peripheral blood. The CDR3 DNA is TGCGCCAGCAGCTTTGCCGTTAGTGCAGCTCCCACAGATACGCAGTATTTT. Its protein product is CASSFAVSAAPTDTQYF.